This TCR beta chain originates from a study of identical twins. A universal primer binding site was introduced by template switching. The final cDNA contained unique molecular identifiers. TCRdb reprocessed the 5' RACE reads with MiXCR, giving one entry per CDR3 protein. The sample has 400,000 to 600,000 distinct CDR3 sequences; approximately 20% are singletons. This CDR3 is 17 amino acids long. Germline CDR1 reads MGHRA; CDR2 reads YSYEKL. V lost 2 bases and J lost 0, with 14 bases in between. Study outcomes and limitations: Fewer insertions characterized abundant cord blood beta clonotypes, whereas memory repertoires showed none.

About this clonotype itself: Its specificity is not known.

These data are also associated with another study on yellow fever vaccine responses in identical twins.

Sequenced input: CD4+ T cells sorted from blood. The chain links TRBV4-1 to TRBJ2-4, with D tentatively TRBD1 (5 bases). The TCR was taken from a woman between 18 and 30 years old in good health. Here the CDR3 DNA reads TGCGCCAGCAGCCAAAACAACAGGAACCTAGCCAAAAACATTCAGTACTTC. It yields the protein CASSQNNRNLAKNIQYF.